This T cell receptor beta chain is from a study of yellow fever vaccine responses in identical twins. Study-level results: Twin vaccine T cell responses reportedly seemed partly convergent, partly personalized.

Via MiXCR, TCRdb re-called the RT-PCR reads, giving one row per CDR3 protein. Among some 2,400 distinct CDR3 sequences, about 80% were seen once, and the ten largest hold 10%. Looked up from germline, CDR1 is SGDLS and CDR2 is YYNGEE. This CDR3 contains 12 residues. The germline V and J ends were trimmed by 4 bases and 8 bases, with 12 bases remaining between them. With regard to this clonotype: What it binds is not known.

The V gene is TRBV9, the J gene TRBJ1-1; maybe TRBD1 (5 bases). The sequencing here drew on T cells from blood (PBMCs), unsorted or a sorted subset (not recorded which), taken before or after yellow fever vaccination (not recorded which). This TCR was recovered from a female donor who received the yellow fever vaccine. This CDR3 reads CASSKGVGEAFF. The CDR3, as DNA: TGTGCCAGCAGCAAAGGGGTGGGGGAAGCTTTCTTT. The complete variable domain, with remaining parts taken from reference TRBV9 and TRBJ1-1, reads DSGVTQTPKHLITATGQRVTLRCSPRSGDLSVYWYQQSLDQGLQFLIQYYNGEERAKGNILERFSAQQFPDLHSELNLSSLELGDSALYFCASSKGVGEAFFGQGTRLTVV.